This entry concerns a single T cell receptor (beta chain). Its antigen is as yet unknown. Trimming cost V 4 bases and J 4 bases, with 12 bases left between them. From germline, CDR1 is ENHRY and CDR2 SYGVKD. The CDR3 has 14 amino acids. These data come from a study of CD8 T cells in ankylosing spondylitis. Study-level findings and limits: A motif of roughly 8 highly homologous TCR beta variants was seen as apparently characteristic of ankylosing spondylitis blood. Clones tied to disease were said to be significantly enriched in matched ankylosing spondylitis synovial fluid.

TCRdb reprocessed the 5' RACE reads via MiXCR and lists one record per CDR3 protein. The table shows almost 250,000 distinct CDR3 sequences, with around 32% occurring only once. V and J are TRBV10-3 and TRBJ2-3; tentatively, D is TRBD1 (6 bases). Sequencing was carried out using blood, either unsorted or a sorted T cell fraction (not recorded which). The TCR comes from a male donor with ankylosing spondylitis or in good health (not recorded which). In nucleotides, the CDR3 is TGTGCCATCAGTGCAGCTAAGGGGGCAGATACGCAGTATTTT. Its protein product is CAISAAKGADTQYF.